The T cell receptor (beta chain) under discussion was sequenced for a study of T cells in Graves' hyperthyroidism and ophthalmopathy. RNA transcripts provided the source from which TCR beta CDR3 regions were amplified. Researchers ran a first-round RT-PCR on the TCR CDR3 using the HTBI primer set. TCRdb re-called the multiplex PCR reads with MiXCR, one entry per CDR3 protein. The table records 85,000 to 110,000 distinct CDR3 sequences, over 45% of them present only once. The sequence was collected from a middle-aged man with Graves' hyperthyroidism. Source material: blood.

The CDR3 loop reads CASSLSIGTGQETQYF. The CDR3 coding sequence is TGTGCCAGCAGTTTAAGTATTGGTACCGGCCAAGAGACCCAGTACTTC. J is TRBJ2-5 and V is TRBV7-2; D is ambiguous. Trimming stripped 6 bases from V and 1 base from J, with 18 bases between. The CDR3 is made up of 16 amino acids. From germline, CDR1 is SGHTA and CDR2 FQGNSA. Full variable domain (remainder filled in from reference TRBV7-2 and TRBJ2-5): GAGVSQSPSNKVTEKGKDVELRCDPISGHTALYWYRQSLGQGLEFLIYFQGNSAPDKSGLPSDRFSAERTGGSVSTLTIQRTQQEDSAVYLCASSLSIGTGQETQYFGPGTRLLVL.